These 19 T cell receptor beta chains came from one sample sequenced in a study of early T cells in non-severe SARS-CoV-2 infection. TCRdb reprocessed the 5' RACE reads with MiXCR, giving one entry per CDR3 protein. This sample has about 40,000 distinct CDR3 sequences, with 20% to 25% found just once. The specimen was whole blood, collected at baseline. Source of these receptors: an adult who was a healthcare worker with PCR-confirmed SARS-CoV-2 infection or an uninfected control (not recorded which).

V and J are TRBV11-2 and TRBJ2-4; D may be TRBD1 (5 bases). The CDR3 runs to 16 residues. The germline V gene has CDR1 SGHAT and CDR2 FQNNGV. V lost 0 bases to trimming and J lost 6 bases, with 15 bases between them. CDR3 in amino acids: CASSLEGAPWGNIQYF. The CDR3 nucleotides read TGTGCCAGCAGCTTAGAAGGGGCGCCTTGGGGAAACATTCAGTACTTC.

The chain employs TRBV5-5 and TRBJ2-3, with 8 bases matching TRBD2. This CDR3 spans 15 amino acids. J gave up 3 bases and V 7 bases, and 10 bases lay outside the gene matches. CDR1 SGHKS and CDR2 YYEKEE come from the germline V gene (reference sequence). The CDR3 sequence is CASHSLRGGTDTQYF. CDR3 sequence (DNA): TGTGCCAGCCACAGTCTACGCGGGGGGACAGATACGCAGTATTTT.

V gene TRBV15 combines with J gene TRBJ2-7; D may match TRBD1 or TRBD2 (5 bases each). The V gene's germline CDR1 is LNHNV and CDR2 YYDKDF (reference sequence). V lost 0 bases and J lost 3, with 12 bases in between. The CDR3 covers 15 residues. CDR3 DNA sequence: TGTGCCACCAGCAGAGATCGTCGTGGGGGCTACGAGCAGTACTTC. This translates into CATSRDRRGGYEQYF.

This rearrangement joins TRBV10-1 to TRBJ1-3, with TRBD1 identical over 7 bases. V lost 5 bases to trimming and J lost 3 bases; unmatched junction nucleotides: 7. Germline-derived CDR1 and CDR2 are WNHNN and SYGVQD (reference sequence). The CDR3 runs to 15 residues. CDR3 DNA: TGCGCCAGCAGTTCCGGGACAGCGCTTGGAAACACCATATATTTT. Translated: CASSSGTALGNTIYF.

J is TRBJ2-3 and V is TRBV5-1; D is unclear. Germline V gene lookup returns CDR1 SGHRS and CDR2 YFSETQ. The V end was cut by 2 bases, the J end by 1 base, with 8 bases between. The CDR3 covers 14 residues. The CDR3 DNA is TGCGCCAGCAGCTTTGGGCCACGCACAGATACGCAGTATTTT. This sequence encodes CASSFGPRTDTQYF. Drawing the rest from reference TRBV5-1 and TRBJ2-3, the complete variable domain is KAGVTQTPRYLIKTRGQQVTLSCSPISGHRSVSWYQQTPGQGLQFLFEYFSETQRNKGNFPGRFSGRQFSNSRSEMNVSTLELGDSALYLCASSFGPRTDTQYFGPGTRLTVL.

The chain is built from TRBV29-1 and TRBJ2-1; 8 bases are a match to TRBD2. The germline V gene encodes CDR1 SQVTM and CDR2 ANQGSEA. With V trimmed by 1 base and J by 3 bases, 5 bases remained unmatched. The CDR3 is 15 amino acids. The CDR3 coding sequence is TGCAGCGTTGAAGCCGGGGGGGCTGGCTACAATGAGCAGTTCTTC. It codes for CSVEAGGAGYNEQFF.

V and J are TRBV9 and TRBJ2-7; D is perhaps TRBD1 (6 bases). The CDR3 length is 14 residues. V was clipped by 2 bases and J by 3 bases, with 12 bases between them. The germline V gene encodes CDR1 SGDLS and CDR2 YYNGEE. DNA for the CDR3: TGTGCCAGCAGCGTCGTCCCAGGGGACTACGAGCAGTACTTC. Its protein is CASSVVPGDYEQYF.

This clonotype turned up a few times. The chain couples TRBV23-1 to TRBJ1-4, with 9 bases matching TRBD1. TRBV23-1 is annotated as an ORF whose role is uncertain. Losses at the gene ends were 3 bases for V and 7 bases for J; bases not matched to a gene: 3. The CDR3 sequence is 14 residues long. CDR3 sequence reads: CASSQGQGGEKLFF. Here the CDR3 DNA reads TGCGCCAGCAGTCAGGGACAGGGTGGTGAAAAACTGTTTTTT.

This clonotype appeared a few times. This chain joins TRBV11-3 and TRBJ1-5, with 8 nucleotides matching TRBD1. V was pared by 7 bases and J by 4 bases, with 9 bases of the junction left unmatched. Germline loops: CDR1 SGHNT, CDR2 YENEEA. The CDR3 sequence is 15 residues long. The CDR3 DNA is TGTGCCAGCACCCTTAGGGACAGGCCGAATCAGCCCCAGCATTTT. Translated: CASTLRDRPNQPQHF.

This clonotype came up a few times. The chain recombines TRBV5-1 with TRBJ1-2, with TRBD1 matching 9 bases. From germline, CDR1 is SGHRS and CDR2 YFSETQ. The CDR3 runs to 13 residues. Trimming took 1 base from V and 8 from J; bases not matched to a gene: 3. The CDR3 DNA follows: TGCGCCAGCAGCTTGACAGGGGGCGGCGGCTACACCTTC. Protein product: CASSLTGGGGYTF.

The rearrangement links TRBV10-3 to TRBJ2-5; TRBD1 matches 7 bases. The CDR3 spans 14 residues. V lost 6 bases, J lost 2 bases, and 6 bases stayed unmatched. The germline gives CDR1 ENHRY, CDR2 SYGVKD. The CDR3 sequence: CAISQTGEQETQYF. The CDR3 DNA reads TGTGCCATCAGCCAAACAGGGGAGCAAGAGACCCAGTACTTC.

The sample holds a few counts of this clonotype. The chain is built from TRBV3-1 and TRBJ2-7; D unclear. Germline CDR1 is LGHDT and CDR2 is YNNKEL (reference sequence). The CDR3 consists of 14 residues. Deletions cut 0 bases from V and 2 bases from J, with 8 bases between. Written as DNA, the CDR3 is TGTGCCAGCAGCCAAGAGACTGAAACCTACGAGCAGTACTTC. Its protein is CASSQETETYEQYF.

The genes are TRBV7-6 and TRBJ2-2; 8 bases align to TRBD1. Germline loops: CDR1 SGHVS, CDR2 FNYEAQ. The CDR3 covers 16 residues. The V segment lost 3 bases and the J segment 1 base; nucleotides outside the gene matches: 4. CDR3 sequence (DNA): TGTGCCAGCAGCTTGTCAGGGGGCTGGAACACCGGGGAGCTGTTTTTT. It is translated as CASSLSGGWNTGELFF.

This rearrangement joins TRBV20-1 to TRBJ2-3; D assignment may be TRBD1 or TRBD2 (5 bases each). CDR1 is DFQATT and CDR2 is SNEGSKA in the germline V gene (reference sequence). The length of the CDR3 is 13 residues. The germline V and J ends were trimmed by 6 bases and 5 bases, with 15 bases remaining between them. The CDR3 DNA follows: TGCAGTGCCCCCAGGGTTGGAGGAGATACGCAGTATTTT. This translates into CSAPRVGGDTQYF.

This clonotype showed up just a few times. This chain uses TRBV11-2 with TRBJ2-7; maybe TRBD1 (6 bases). V was trimmed by 4 bases and J by 12 bases, leaving 16 bases between them. From germline, CDR1 is SGHAT and CDR2 FQNNGV. CDR3 length: 12 residues. The CDR3 DNA is TGTGCCAGCAGCTCCGTTACAGGGAATGGGTACTTC. It codes for CASSSVTGNGYF. Together with reference TRBV11-2 and TRBJ2-7, the CDR3 gives the full variable domain: EAGVAQSPRYKIIEKRQSVAFWCNPISGHATLYWYQQILGQGPKLLIQFQNNGVVDDSQLPKDRFSAERLKGVDSTLKIQPAKLEDSAVYLCASSSVTGNGYFGPGTRLTVT.

As concerns this clonotype: At one boundary the junction diverges from the germline segment, which might be a read error. The chain has TRBV2 and TRBJ2-7; D perhaps matches TRBD1 (6 bases). The germline V gene has CDR1 SNHLY and CDR2 FYNNEI. The CDR3 has 12 residues. This CDR3 is CASSADRLFSNF. The CDR3 nucleotides read TGTGCCAGCAGCGCTGACAGGCTATTTTCGAACTTC.

V is TRBV11-2 and J is TRBJ2-5; D not certain. The germline V and J ends were trimmed by 4 bases and 5 bases, with 11 bases remaining between them. CDR1 is SGHAT, CDR2 FQNNGV, per germline. CDR3 length equals 13 residues. CDR3 protein: CASSWAAVETQYF. CDR3 sequence (DNA): TGTGCCAGCAGCTGGGCGGCGGTGGAGACCCAGTACTTC.

The rearrangement joins TRBV4-1 to TRBJ2-7; weak D call: TRBD2 (5 bases). The CDR3 extends over 13 amino acids. Trimming took 1 base from V and 3 from J, leaving 7 bases between them. Germline assignment: CDR1 MGHRA and CDR2 YSYEKL. Here the CDR3 reads CASSQGLHYEQYF. The CDR3, as DNA: TGCGCCAGCAGCCAAGGACTACACTACGAGCAGTACTTC.

This clonotype was counted between two and nine times. The genes are TRBV6-5 and TRBJ1-2; D unclear. Trimming shortened V by 0 bases and J by 5 bases, and 16 bases separated the two germline ends. The CDR3 is 16 residues long. CDR1 is MNHEY, CDR2 SVGAGI, per germline. The chain's CDR3 is CASSYSREGSIYGYTF. In nucleotides, the CDR3 is TGTGCCAGCAGTTACTCGCGGGAAGGGAGTATTTATGGCTACACCTTC.